Listed below are T cell receptor beta chains from one sample, sequenced in a study of T cell responses to AZD1222 COVID-19 vaccine. Sequenced by immunoSEQ multiplex PCR; TCRdb stores in-frame clones only, minus some. The sample shows some 83,000 clones, about nine tenths of them seen only once. The source material was peripheral blood, sampled 28 days after the second AZD1222 dose. These receptors all stem from an adult who received the AZD1222 COVID-19 vaccine. The CDR3 runs from the conserved cysteine through the conserved F or W. The order of the fields is V gene, D gene, J gene, CDR3 DNA, CDR3 protein. The D gene is left open where the match is weak.

v_call: TRBV24-1
d_call: TRBD1
j_call: TRBJ1-1
cdr3_nt: TGTGCCACCACGGGGACAGCTAACACTGAAGCTTTCTTT
cdr3_aa: CATTGTANTEAFF

v_call: TRBV6-4
d_call: .
j_call: TRBJ1-5
cdr3_nt: TGTGCCAGCAGCCTTAACAGTGCTAGCAATCAGCCCCAGCATTTT
cdr3_aa: CASSLNSASNQPQHF

v_call: TRBV10-2
d_call: .
j_call: TRBJ1-5
cdr3_nt: TGCGCCAGCAGTATTATAGGGGGTCAGCCCCAGCATTTT
cdr3_aa: CASSIIGGQPQHF

v_call: TRBV14
d_call: .
j_call: TRBJ1-2
cdr3_nt: TGTGCCAGCAGCCCCACGCAAGACTATGGCTACACCTTC
cdr3_aa: CASSPTQDYGYTF

v_call: TRBV11-3
d_call: TRBD2
j_call: TRBJ2-3
cdr3_nt: TGTGCCAGCAGCTTATTACGGGGGGGCACAGATACGCAGTATTTT
cdr3_aa: CASSLLRGGTDTQYF

v_call: TRBV11-2
d_call: .
j_call: TRBJ2-7
cdr3_nt: TGTGCCAGCAGCTTAGGTAGTCAGGTTCCCTACGAGCAGTACTTC
cdr3_aa: CASSLGSQVPYEQYF

v_call: TRBV12-3/TRBV12-4
d_call: .
j_call: TRBJ1-1
cdr3_nt: TGTGCCAGCAGTTATCATAAACCCACTGAAGCTTTCTTT
cdr3_aa: CASSYHKPTEAFF

v_call: TRBV4-3
d_call: TRBD1
j_call: TRBJ1-2
cdr3_nt: TGCGCCAGCAGCCAAGTGCCGGGACAGGGGAATGATGGCTACACCTTC
cdr3_aa: CASSQVPGQGNDGYTF

v_call: TRBV4-1
d_call: .
j_call: TRBJ1-1
cdr3_nt: TGCGCCAGCAGCCAAGATTCCCGAGATCCCTTCTTT
cdr3_aa: CASSQDSRDPFF

v_call: TRBV25-1
d_call: .
j_call: TRBJ1-5
cdr3_nt: TGTGCCAGCAGTGAATGGGGGGAGGACAATCAGCCCCAGCATTTT
cdr3_aa: CASSEWGEDNQPQHF

v_call: TRBV18
d_call: TRBD1
j_call: TRBJ1-3
cdr3_nt: TGTGCCAGCTCACCAGGGACAGGGGGAAACACCATATATTTT
cdr3_aa: CASSPGTGGNTIYF